What follows are 20 T cell receptor beta chains derived from one specimen sequenced in a study of cytomegalovirus exposure and HLA in healthy donors. The primer mix had 60 Vbeta and 13 Jbeta primers. Method: immunoSEQ multiplex PCR; TCRdb's copy keeps in-frame clones and lacks some. The sample gives about 90,000 clones, around four fifths of which show up once; 2.5% to 3% is in the top ten. The sequenced sample consisted of PBMCs. The receptors shown here come from a man aged 30-40 years in good health and CMV-seronegative.

A few counts support this clone. The V call is TRBV10-3, the J call TRBJ2-3; D is unclear. V lost 11 bases, J lost 2 bases, and 14 bases lay in between. CDR3 size: 13 residues. The germline CDR1 and CDR2 sequences are ENHRY and SYGVKD. CDR3 sequence reads: CALRVSLTDTQYF. The CDR3 DNA sequence: TGTGCCTTACGGGTCTCCCTCACAGATACGCAGTATTTT.

J is TRBJ2-2 and V is TRBV5-1; 11 bases agree with TRBD2. Germline V gives CDR1 SGHRS, CDR2 YFSETQ. The V gene end was trimmed by 4 bases and the J gene end by 4 bases; junction bases not matched to a gene: 6. The CDR3 is made up of 16 amino acids. The CDR3 bases are TGCGCCAGCAGCGCCACTAGCGGGGGAGGCACCGGGGAGCTGTTTTTT. Translated, it gives CASSATSGGGTGELFF.

The chain links TRBV6-1 to TRBJ2-5; 11 nucleotides align to TRBD1. Losses at the gene ends were 1 base for V and 3 bases for J; bases not matched to a gene: 4. Germline V gene sequence: CDR1 MNHNS, CDR2 SASEGT. CDR3 length: 16 amino acids. The CDR3 protein is CASSEVWTGGKETQYF. CDR3 nucleotide sequence: TGTGCCAGCAGTGAAGTTTGGACAGGGGGCAAAGAGACCCAGTACTTC.

About this clone: Without the conserved terminal phenylalanine or tryptophan, this CDR3 likely stems from a read error. It is unclear where the CDR3 begins or ends on the DNA, so no DNA is shown, and the CDR3 is as TCRdb lists it. The chain combines TRBV10-3 with TRBJ1-2; the D segment call TRBD1 is taken from the table without a DNA check. With termini counted, the CDR3 has 12 amino acids. Germline V gives CDR1 ENHRY, CDR2 SYGVKD. The CDR3 protein is CAISELNGDRVL.

In this sample, this clone turned up once. This chain links TRBV18 with TRBJ2-5; D is perhaps TRBD1 (6 bases). CDR1 and CDR2 from the germline V gene are KGHSH and LQKENI. The CDR3 loop spans 15 amino acids. V was clipped by 3 bases and J by 0 bases, with 11 bases between them. For the CDR3, the DNA is TGTGCCAGCTCACCCCAACAGGGACACCAAGAGACCCAGTACTTC. Translated: CASSPQQGHQETQYF. The entire variable domain, with the rest obtained from reference TRBV18 and TRBJ2-5, is as follows: NAGVMQNPRHLVRRRGQEARLRCSPMKGHSHVYWYRQLPEEGLKFMVYLQKENIIDESGMPKERFSAEFPKEGPSILRIQQVVRGDSAAYFCASSPQQGHQETQYFGPGTRLLVL.

The rearrangement uses TRBV2 and TRBJ1-6; D unclear. Germline CDR1 is SNHLY and CDR2 is FYNNEI. This CDR3 region has 12 residues. V was pared by 4 bases and J by 8 bases, with 6 bases between. The CDR3 coding sequence is TGTGCCAGCAGTGTTGGAGATTCACCCCTCCACTTT. Protein product: CASSVGDSPLHF.

CDR3 loop: CASSLRAPTGLGETQYF. The CDR3 DNA sequence: TGTGCCAGCAGCTTACGGGCGCCAACAGGGTTGGGTGAGACCCAGTACTTC. The chain couples TRBV7-9 to TRBJ2-5; D possibly corresponds to TRBD1 (6 bases). The CDR3 is made up of 17 amino acids. Germline V gene lookup returns CDR1 SEHNR and CDR2 FQNEAQ (reference sequence). V lost 2 bases to trimming and J lost 5 bases, with 21 bases between them.

The CDR3 DNA sequence: TGTGCCAGCAGTTTAAACAGGGGGCAAGGCCAGCCCCAGCATTTT. It yields the protein CASSLNRGQGQPQHF. The chain joins TRBV27 to TRBJ1-5; 9 bases map to TRBD1. Trimming took 2 bases from V and 7 from J; bases not matched to a gene: 6. Germline CDR1 MNHEY, CDR2 SMNVEV (reference sequence). The CDR3 is made up of 15 amino acids.

The chain recombines TRBV5-4 with TRBJ1-2; possible D gene TRBD1, 6 bases. Trimming cost V 3 bases and J 8 bases, with 17 bases left between them. The CDR3 runs to 14 residues. Germline values: CDR1 SGHNT, CDR2 YYREEE (reference sequence). The CDR3 region has the DNA TGTGCCAGCAGCTCTCCTCCGGGGGGGCGGGGCTACACCTTC. Protein product: CASSSPPGGRGYTF. The full variable domain, with the rest looked up from reference TRBV5-4 and TRBJ1-2, is ETGVTQSPTHLIKTRGQQVTLRCSSQSGHNTVSWYQQALGQGPQFIFQYYREEENGRGNFPPRFSGLQFPNYSSELNVNALELDDSALYLCASSSPPGGRGYTFGSGTRLTVV.

The sample holds one count of this clone. The chain has TRBV5-6 and TRBJ1-5, with D perhaps matching TRBD1 (6 bases). The CDR3 is 16 residues long. The V end lost 2 bases, the J end lost 5 bases, and 17 bases lay between the germline ends. CDR1 is SGHDT and CDR2 is YYEEEE in the germline V gene. CDR3 sequence: CASSFGIQGPDQPQHF. CDR3 bases: TGTGCCAGCAGCTTCGGGATACAGGGTCCCGATCAGCCCCAGCATTTT.

The chain recombines TRBV7-2 with TRBJ2-5; D is unresolved. V dropped 1 base and J dropped 3 bases, with 6 bases sitting between them. The CDR3 runs 13 residues. Germline CDR1 SGHTA, CDR2 FQGNSA. The CDR3: CASSLGAEETQYF. In DNA, the CDR3 is TGTGCCAGCAGCTTAGGCGCGGAAGAGACCCAGTACTTC.

The rearrangement links TRBV6-5 to TRBJ2-3; D is possibly TRBD1 (5 bases). V lost 1 base to trimming and J lost 6 bases, with 14 bases between them. CDR1 MNHEY and CDR2 SVGAGI come from the germline V gene. The CDR3 extends over 15 amino acids. The CDR3 bases are TGTGCCAGCAGTTACTTGGGGCTAGTTGGGGATACGCAGTATTTT. Protein sequence: CASSYLGLVGDTQYF.

The V call is TRBV6-6, the J call TRBJ2-7; D is unclear. The CDR3 runs to 16 residues. CDR1 and CDR2 from the germline V gene are MNHNY and SVGAGI (reference sequence). The V end was cut by 2 bases, the J end by 0 bases, with 14 bases between. CDR3 residues: CASSYVKEPSSYEQYF. In nucleotides, the CDR3 is TGTGCCAGCAGTTACGTAAAGGAGCCGAGCTCCTACGAGCAGTACTTC.

V usage is TRBV18 and J usage is TRBJ2-4, with a tentative D call TRBD2 (5 bases). V shed 0 bases and J shed 0 bases, with 18 bases lying between them. This CDR3 has 19 residues. Germline V CDR1 and CDR2: KGHSH, LQKENI. The CDR3 DNA sequence: TGTGCCAGCTCACCACCGGGCAGGAGGAGAGGGTTAGCCAAAAACATTCAGTACTTC. It translates to CASSPPGRRRGLAKNIQYF.

The gene calls are TRBV30 and TRBJ2-3, with 12 bases aligning to TRBD2. This CDR3 spans 17 amino acids. Looked up from germline, CDR1 is GTSNPN and CDR2 is SVGIG (reference sequence). The junction had 6 bases not matched to a gene; V was cut back by 2 bases and J by 0 bases. The CDR3 loop is CAWSPTSGGASTDTQYF. The CDR3 coding sequence is TGTGCCTGGAGTCCGACTAGCGGGGGAGCTAGCACAGATACGCAGTATTTT.

This clone has only one observation. The chain combines TRBV7-2 with TRBJ2-5; 9 nucleotides match TRBD2. The CDR3 length is 17 residues. V shed 2 bases, J shed 1 base, and the junction held 8 bases outside the gene matches. Per the germline V gene, CDR1 is SGHTA and CDR2 is FQGNSA. The CDR3 DNA reads as TGTGCCAGCAGCTTATGGGCTAGCGGGATCTCCCAAGAGACCCAGTACTTC. This gives the protein CASSLWASGISQETQYF.

The chain is built from TRBV27 and TRBJ2-7, with 9 bases aligning to TRBD1. The ends lost 5 bases at V and 7 bases at J; junction bases unmatched: 12. The CDR3 has 15 residues. The V gene's germline CDR1 is MNHEY and CDR2 SMNVEV (reference sequence). CDR3 coding DNA: TGTGCCAGCAGTCCTGGGACAGGGCGGGGGTCTGAGCAGTACTTC. Protein product: CASSPGTGRGSEQYF.

The chain carries TRBV30 and TRBJ2-6; D perhaps matches TRBD1 (5 bases). This CDR3 is 14 amino acids long. Germline V gene data show CDR1 as GTSNPN and CDR2 as SVGIG (reference sequence). Trimming shortened V by 2 bases and J by 4 bases, and 9 bases separated the two germline ends. The CDR3 region has the DNA TGTGCCTGGAGTTTAGGGGCAGGGGCCAACGTCCTGACTTTC. Translated: CAWSLGAGANVLTF.

This sequence joins TRBV2 and TRBJ2-2; possibly TRBD2 for D (5 bases). Between the trimmed V and J ends, which lost 7 bases and 6 bases, there was a span of 18 bases. The CDR3 has 15 amino acids. Germline V gene lookup returns CDR1 SNHLY and CDR2 FYNNEI. CDR3 bases: TGTGCCAGCAAGCGGAGCCACGAAGGTCCCGGGGAGCTGTTTTTT. Translating gives CASKRSHEGPGELFF.

This clone was recorded once. This chain uses TRBV30 with TRBJ1-6; 8 bases agree with TRBD1. V shed 3 bases, J shed 9 bases, and the junction held 19 bases outside the gene matches. Germline-derived CDR1 and CDR2 are GTSNPN and SVGIG (reference sequence). CDR3 length equals 18 residues. The CDR3 spells CAWRETNRGQGKTSPLHF. The CDR3 DNA follows: TGTGCCTGGAGAGAAACCAACCGTGGACAGGGAAAGACTTCACCCCTCCACTTT.